These T cell receptor beta chains were read from a single sample in a study. From the RT-PCR reads, TCRdb called clonotypes with MiXCR, one entry per CDR3 protein. The repertoire has about 700,000 distinct CDR3 sequences, over 12% of them found once; the top ten carry about 3.9%. The sample taken for sequencing was memory CD4+ T cells from blood. These receptors were taken from a female donor in good health, serving as a healthy control. The CDR3 runs from the conserved cysteine through the conserved F or W. Each record gives: V gene, CDR3 length, J gene, clone size, CDR3 protein. Where a row states a size, it is once, few, many or the class of an expanded clone; other rows omit it.

V: TRBV7-6
length: 20
J: TRBJ2-1
size: NA
CDR3: CASSLRGWSGTWGSYNEQLF

V: TRBV20-1
length: 15
J: TRBJ1-1
size: few
CDR3: CSARARGQGLAEAFF

V: TRBV20-1
length: 16
J: TRBJ2-7
size: few
CDR3: CSARGGGQLPSYEQYF

V: TRBV6-6
length: 15
J: TRBJ2-5
size: few
CDR3: CASSLLPDYQETQYF

V: TRBV2
length: 13
J: TRBJ1-2
size: NA
CDR3: CASTRQNNYGYTF

V: TRBV20-1
length: 13
J: TRBJ1-2
size: few
CDR3: CSAGRGANYGYTF

V: TRBV5-1
length: 15
J: TRBJ2-5
size: once
CDR3: CASSENGQGLETQYF

V: TRBV20-1
length: 12
J: TRBJ2-6
size: few
CDR3: CSAMEGANVLTF

V: TRBV9
length: 15
J: TRBJ2-3
size: few
CDR3: CASSTLAGTVDTQYF

V: TRBV28
length: 17
J: TRBJ2-6
size: NA
CDR3: CASTRPYSIPGANVLTF

V: TRBV6-6
length: 19
J: TRBJ2-1
size: NA
CDR3: CASSYSRSEGLERRNEQFF

V: TRBV7-2
length: 15
J: TRBJ1-3
size: many
CDR3: CASSLAGTGGNTIYF

V: TRBV7-9
length: 13
J: TRBJ2-7
size: many
CDR3: CASSLPAGHEQYF

V: TRBV7-8
length: 17
J: TRBJ2-2
size: few
CDR3: CASSLVFLAGDTGELFF

V: TRBV7-9
length: 15
J: TRBJ2-2
size: few
CDR3: CASSYGGRGTGELFF

V: TRBV20-1
length: 13
J: TRBJ2-2
size: few
CDR3: CSAYTGTSGELFF

V: TRBV15
length: 14
J: TRBJ2-2
size: NA
CDR3: CATSSLRGTGELFF

V: TRBV24-1
length: 13
J: TRBJ1-5
size: NA
CDR3: CATSLQGNQPQHF

V: TRBV29-1
length: 14
J: TRBJ1-2
size: few
CDR3: CSGEVTGGSDGYTF

V: TRBV10-3
length: 12
J: TRBJ2-7
size: many
CDR3: CAIGDGTYEQYF

V: TRBV15
length: 15
J: TRBJ2-1
size: many
CDR3: CATQEQSESYNEQFF

V: TRBV6-6
length: 11
J: TRBJ2-2
size: NA
CDR3: CASAEVGELFF

V: TRBV15
length: 17
J: TRBJ2-3
size: many
CDR3: CATSKPRGGGRYNTQYF

V: TRBV19
length: 16
J: TRBJ1-5
size: few
CDR3: CASSSGTGSFNQPQHF

V: TRBV20-1
length: 13
J: TRBJ1-2
size: NA
CDR3: CSAQDGTNYGYTF

V: TRBV5-1
length: 15
J: TRBJ2-2
size: few
CDR3: CASSLASVDTGELFF

V: TRBV6-5
length: 14
J: TRBJ2-3
size: few
CDR3: CASTGLAGATTQYF

V: TRBV9
length: 13
J: TRBJ2-3
size: few
CDR3: CASSVATEDTQYF

V: TRBV20-1
length: 13
J: TRBJ1-2
size: once
CDR3: CSARLEQSPGYTF

V: TRBV20-1
length: 14
J: TRBJ2-1
size: many
CDR3: CSARGGPSYNEQFF

V: TRBV15
length: 16
J: TRBJ2-7
size: NA
CDR3: CATSRDYRLLSYEQYF

V: TRBV7-7
length: 16
J: TRBJ2-3
size: many
CDR3: CASSLGTSGITDTQYF

V: TRBV2
length: 17
J: TRBJ2-3
size: NA
CDR3: CASSEGPTTISTDTQYF

V: TRBV5-1
length: 14
J: TRBJ2-5
size: NA
CDR3: CASSRTGHQETQYF

V: TRBV7-6
length: 16
J: TRBJ2-2
size: many
CDR3: CASSLLRSANTGELFF

V: TRBV2
length: 16
J: TRBJ2-4
size: NA
CDR3: CASSEAHLKGLNIQYF

V: TRBV20-1
length: 12
J: TRBJ1-6
size: NA
CDR3: CSAERGGSPLHF

V: TRBV7-2
length: 16
J: TRBJ2-3
size: NA
CDR3: CASSIGRDRITDTQYF

V: TRBV5-4
length: 15
J: TRBJ2-7
size: NA
CDR3: CASSPRGSTSYEQYF

V: TRBV11-2
length: 13
J: TRBJ1-2
size: NA
CDR3: CASSPESGGGYTF

V: TRBV6-1
length: 17
J: TRBJ1-2
size: few
CDR3: CASTLSLGQGDGGGYTF

V: TRBV7-6
length: 17
J: TRBJ2-1
size: NA
CDR3: CASSLELGQGAYNEQFF

V: TRBV20-1
length: 12
J: TRBJ1-1
size: few
CDR3: CSAVPGQKEAFF

V: TRBV12-3/TRBV12-4
length: 14
J: TRBJ1-1
size: few
CDR3: CASSLQQGLTEAFF

V: TRBV27
length: 15
J: TRBJ2-3
size: NA
CDR3: CASSSPGAGTDTQYF

V: TRBV18
length: 16
J: TRBJ2-1
size: NA
CDR3: CASSPPTSGGNNEQFF

V: TRBV20-1
length: 14
J: TRBJ2-3
size: many
CDR3: CSAGGSRGTDTQYF